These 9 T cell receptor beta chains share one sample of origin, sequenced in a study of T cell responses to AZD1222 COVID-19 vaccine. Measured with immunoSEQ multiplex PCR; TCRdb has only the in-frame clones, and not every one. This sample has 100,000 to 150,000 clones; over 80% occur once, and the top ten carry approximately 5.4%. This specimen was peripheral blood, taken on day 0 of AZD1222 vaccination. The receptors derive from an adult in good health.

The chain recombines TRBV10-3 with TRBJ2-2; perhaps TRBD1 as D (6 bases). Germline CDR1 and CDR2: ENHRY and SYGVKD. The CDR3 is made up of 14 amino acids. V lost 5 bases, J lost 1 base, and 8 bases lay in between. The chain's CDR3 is CAISRGQNTGELFF. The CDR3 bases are TGTGCCATCAGTAGGGGACAGAACACCGGGGAGCTGTTTTTT.

The CDR3 reads CATSRGGNEKLFF. Written as DNA, the CDR3 is TGTGCCACCAGCAGAGGTGGTAATGAAAAACTGTTTTTT. The gene calls are TRBV15 and TRBJ1-4; no reliable D call. Germline-derived CDR1 and CDR2 are LNHNV and YYDKDF (reference sequence). V lost 1 base to trimming and J lost 4 bases, with 4 bases between them. The CDR3 runs to 13 residues.

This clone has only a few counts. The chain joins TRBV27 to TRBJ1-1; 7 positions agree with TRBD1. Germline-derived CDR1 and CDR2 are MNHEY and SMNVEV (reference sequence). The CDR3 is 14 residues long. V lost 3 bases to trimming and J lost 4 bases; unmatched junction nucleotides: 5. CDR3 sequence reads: CASSFGRGSTEAFF. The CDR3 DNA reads TGTGCCAGCAGTTTCGGCAGGGGGTCCACTGAAGCTTTCTTT.

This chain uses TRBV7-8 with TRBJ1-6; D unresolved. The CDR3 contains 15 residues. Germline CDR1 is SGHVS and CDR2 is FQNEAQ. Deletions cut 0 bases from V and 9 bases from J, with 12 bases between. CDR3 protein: CASSLASVSASPLHF. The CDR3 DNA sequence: TGTGCCAGCAGCTTAGCAAGTGTGTCCGCTTCACCCCTCCACTTT.

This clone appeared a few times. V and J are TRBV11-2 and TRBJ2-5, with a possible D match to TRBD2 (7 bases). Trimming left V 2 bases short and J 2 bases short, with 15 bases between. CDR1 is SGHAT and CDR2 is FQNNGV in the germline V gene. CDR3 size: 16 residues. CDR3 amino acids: CASSLRGGAAQETQYF. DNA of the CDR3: TGTGCCAGCAGCTTAAGGGGGGGTGCGGCACAAGAGACCCAGTACTTC. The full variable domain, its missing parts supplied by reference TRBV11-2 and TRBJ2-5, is EAGVAQSPRYKIIEKRQSVAFWCNPISGHATLYWYQQILGQGPKLLIQFQNNGVVDDSQLPKDRFSAERLKGVDSTLKIQPAKLEDSAVYLCASSLRGGAAQETQYFGPGTRLLVL.

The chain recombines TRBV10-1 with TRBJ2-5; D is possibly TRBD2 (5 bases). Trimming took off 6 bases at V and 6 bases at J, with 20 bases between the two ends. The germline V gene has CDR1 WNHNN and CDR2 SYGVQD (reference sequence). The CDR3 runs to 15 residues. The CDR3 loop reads CASSPTGGGRKTQYF. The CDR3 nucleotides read TGCGCCAGCAGCCCGACCGGAGGAGGTAGGAAGACCCAGTACTTC.

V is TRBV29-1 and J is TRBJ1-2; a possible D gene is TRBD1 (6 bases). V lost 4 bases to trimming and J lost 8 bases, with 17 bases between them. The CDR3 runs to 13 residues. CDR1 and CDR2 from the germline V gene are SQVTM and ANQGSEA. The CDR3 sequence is CSVGGSGAGGYTF. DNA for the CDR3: TGCAGCGTTGGGGGTTCGGGGGCCGGCGGCTACACCTTC.

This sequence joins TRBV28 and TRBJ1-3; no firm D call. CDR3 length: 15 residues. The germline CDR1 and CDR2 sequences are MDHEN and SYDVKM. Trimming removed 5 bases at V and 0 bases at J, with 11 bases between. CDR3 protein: CASSRTQSSGNTIYF. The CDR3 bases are TGTGCCAGCAGTCGGACTCAGAGCTCTGGAAACACCATATATTTT.

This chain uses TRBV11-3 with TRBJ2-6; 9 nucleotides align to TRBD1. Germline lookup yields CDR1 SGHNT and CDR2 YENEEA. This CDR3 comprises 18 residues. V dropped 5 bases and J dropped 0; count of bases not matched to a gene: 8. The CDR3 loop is CASSPRQGDYSGANVLTF. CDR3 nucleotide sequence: TGTGCCAGCAGCCCGAGACAGGGGGACTACTCTGGGGCCAACGTCCTGACTTTC.